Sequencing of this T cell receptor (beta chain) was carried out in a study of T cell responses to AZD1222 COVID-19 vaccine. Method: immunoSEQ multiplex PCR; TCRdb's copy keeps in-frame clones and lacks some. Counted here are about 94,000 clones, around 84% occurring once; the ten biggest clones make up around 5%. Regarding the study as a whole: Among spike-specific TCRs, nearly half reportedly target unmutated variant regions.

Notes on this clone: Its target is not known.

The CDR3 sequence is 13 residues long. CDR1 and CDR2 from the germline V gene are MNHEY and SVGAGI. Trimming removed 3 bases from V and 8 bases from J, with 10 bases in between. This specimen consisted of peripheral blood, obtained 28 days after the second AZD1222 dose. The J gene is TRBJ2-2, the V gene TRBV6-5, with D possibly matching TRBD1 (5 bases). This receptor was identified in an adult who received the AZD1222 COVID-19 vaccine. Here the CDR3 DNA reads TGTGCCAGCAGTTATAGCAGGGTTGGGGAGCTGTTTTTT. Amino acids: CASSYSRVGELFF.